The source of this T cell receptor beta chain is a study of shared clonotypes between healthy human individuals. CD8 cells regarded as naive lacked CD45RO, were positively chosen for CCR7, and omitted terminally differentiated effector memory CD45RA+ cells. Only Caucasian adults living in Nashville, Tennessee served as donors. This clone showed up just once. Running of the assay took place at deep level. Assay: immunoSEQ multiplex PCR; the TCRdb copy retains only in-frame clones and omits some. The sample carries under 2,000,000 clones, just under 95% recorded once. CDR1 SGDLS and CDR2 YYNGEE come from the germline V gene. The V gene lost 4 bases and the J gene lost 3 bases, with 14 bases spanning the gap. The CDR3 covers 14 residues.

The sequenced material came from naive CD8+ T cells sorted from blood. This chain joins TRBV9 and TRBJ2-7; D might be TRBD1 (5 bases). The receptor was derived from a man aged 18-30 years in good health. The CDR3 region is CASSRGLLGYEQYF. CDR3 DNA: TGTGCCAGCAGCAGGGGTCTTCTCGGCTACGAGCAGTACTTC. The full variable domain, in which reference TRBV9 and TRBJ2-7 provide the parts outside the CDR3, is DSGVTQTPKHLITATGQRVTLRCSPRSGDLSVYWYQQSLDQGLQFLIQYYNGEERAKGNILERFSAQQFPDLHSELNLSSLELGDSALYFCASSRGLLGYEQYFGPGTRLTVT.